The T cell receptor beta chain described here comes from a study of memory CD4+ T cells and cytomegalovirus serostatus. Overall study: Donors were healthy Belgian adults, under ten CMV seropositive and about two dozen seronegative.

The sort gate was single viable CD3+CD4+CD8-CD45RO+ cells for memory CD4+ T cells. The CDR3 is 13 residues long. V dropped 7 bases and J dropped 11 bases, with 20 bases sitting between them. Germline assignment: CDR1 SNHLY and CDR2 FYNNEI. This table comes from immunoSEQ multiplex PCR, and its TCRdb copy is limited to in-frame clones, with some not included. The table lists over 75,000 clones, under 90% of them singletons. The gene calls are TRBV2 and TRBJ1-2; no definite D call. This sequence originates from an adult in good health and CMV-seropositive. Material for sequencing was memory CD4+ T cells from blood. The CDR3 loop reads CASTQGQTTAYTF. In DNA, the CDR3 is TGTGCCAGCACCCAAGGTCAAACGACGGCGTACACCTTC.